These T cell receptor beta chains were read from a single sample in a study of glioma-infiltrating T cells after dendritic cell vaccination. Method: immunoSEQ multiplex PCR; TCRdb's copy keeps in-frame clones and lacks some. The repertoire holds around 96,000 clones, with around three quarters as singletons. Sample: blood, taken before dendritic cell vaccination. The receptors here all came from a human donor with glioblastoma. CDR3s include the opening cysteine and the closing phenylalanine or tryptophan. The D gene is left open where the match is weak. Only some rows state a clone size, as once, few, many or a class for expanded clones.

D gene	V gene	J gene	clone size	CDR3 DNA	CDR3 protein
-	TRBV6-1	TRBJ2-7	few	TGTGCCAGCAGCGTGACAGGTAACTCCTACGAGCAGTACTTC	CASSVTGNSYEQYF
-	TRBV19	TRBJ2-2	-	TGTGCCAGTAGTACGGGGTACACCGGGGAGCTGTTTTTT	CASSTGYTGELFF
TRBD1	TRBV5-3	TRBJ2-3	-	TGTGCCAGAAGCTGGTATTCCGGGACAGGGGGCACAGATACGCAGTATTTT	CARSWYSGTGGTDTQYF
-	TRBV12-2	TRBJ2-1	once	TGTGCAAGTCGCTGGCTGTCCCCGGAGTACCACAATGAGCAGTTCTTC	CASRWLSPEYHNEQFF
-	TRBV28	TRBJ1-5	-	TGTGCCAGCGTGGAGGAGTACAATCAGCCCCAGCATTTT	CASVEEYNQPQHF
TRBD1	TRBV6-5	TRBJ1-1	-	TGTGCCAGCAGCTTACAGGGGTCTCTCAGAGCTTTCTTT	CASSLQGSLRAFF
TRBD1	TRBV5-4	TRBJ2-5	-	TGTGCCAGCAGCCGACAGGGTGGAGAGACCCAGTACTTC	CASSRQGGETQYF
TRBD2	TRBV7-9	TRBJ2-7	-	TGTGCCAGCAGGTTAGCGGGAGCGCACTACGAGCAGTACTTC	CASRLAGAHYEQYF
-	TRBV6-1	TRBJ1-2	-	TGTGCCAGCAGTGAAGCGATGGAGGGCACCGGCTATGGCTACACCTTC	CASSEAMEGTGYGYTF
-	TRBV6-1	TRBJ1-6	-	TGTGCCAGCAAACCGGGACACCATAATTCACCCCTCCACTTT	CASKPGHHNSPLHF
-	TRBV10-2	TRBJ2-7	-	TGCGCCAGCAGCCACACAGGGTTCTACGAGCAGTACTTC	CASSHTGFYEQYF
-	TRBV30	TRBJ2-2	-	TGTGCCTGGAGTGTATGGAGGGCGGCCACCGGGGAGCTGTTTTTT	CAWSVWRAATGELFF
-	TRBV7-9	TRBJ1-4	-	TGTGCCAGCAGCTTGGACGGGGGGCGTCTGAATGAAAAACTGTTTTTT	CASSLDGGRLNEKLFF
TRBD1	TRBV5-5	TRBJ2-3	-	TGTGCCAGCAGCCGGGATGGACAGGGGGCAGATACGCAGTATTTT	CASSRDGQGADTQYF
TRBD2	TRBV7-9	TRBJ2-7	-	TGTGCCAGCAGCGAACTAGCGGGATCATTCGAGCAGTACTTC	CASSELAGSFEQYF
TRBD1	TRBV2	TRBJ2-1	-	TGTGCCAGCAGAGGATGGGGACAGGGGAATGGTGAGCAGTTCTTC	CASRGWGQGNGEQFF
TRBD1	TRBV6-5	TRBJ1-1	-	TGTGCCAGCAGTTACGGCCAGGGGGCGGGTGACACTGAAGCTTTCTTT	CASSYGQGAGDTEAFF
-	TRBV6-5	TRBJ1-2	-	TGTGCCAGCAGCAACGGACAAAACTATGGCTACACCTTC	CASSNGQNYGYTF
TRBD2	TRBV5-1	TRBJ2-1	-	TGCGCCAGCAGCATCGCTCCGGGACTAGCGGGAGAGCAGTTCTTC	CASSIAPGLAGEQFF
-	TRBV9	TRBJ2-7	once	TGTGCCAGCAGCGTAGCAGGCGACCACCAGCCCTACGAGCAGTACTTC	CASSVAGDHQPYEQYF
-	TRBV19	TRBJ1-2	-	TGTGCCAGTAGGTCCTCAGACAGGTTATATGGCTACACCTTC	CASRSSDRLYGYTF
TRBD2	TRBV10-3	TRBJ2-6	-	TGTGCCATCAGTTGGACTAGCTCTGGGGCCAACGTCCTGACTTTC	CAISWTSSGANVLTF
-	TRBV1	TRBJ2-3	few	TGCACCAGCCCTCCGTCTCATGCGGATACGCAGTATTTT	CTSPPSHADTQYF
-	TRBV6-1	TRBJ2-3	-	TGTGCCAGCCGGTCAGATACGCAGTATTTT	CASRSDTQYF
TRBD1	TRBV19	TRBJ2-1	-	TGTGCCAGTAGTAAATGGACAGGGGAGAATGAGCAGTTCTTC	CASSKWTGENEQFF
TRBD1	TRBV5-1	TRBJ1-3	-	TGCGCCAGCAGCTCGCAGGGGGCTGGTGGAAACACCATATATTTT	CASSSQGAGGNTIYF
TRBD2	TRBV5-1	TRBJ2-5	-	TGCGCCAGCAGCTTGGCCTTAGCGGGAGGACAAGAGACCCAGTACTTC	CASSLALAGGQETQYF
TRBD2	TRBV11-3	TRBJ2-3	-	TGTGCCAGCAGCTTAGGTGGACTAGCCGCAGATACGCAGTATTTT	CASSLGGLAADTQYF
TRBD1	TRBV19	TRBJ2-3	-	TGTGCCAGTAGCCCTAGACAGGGGTCAGATACGCAGTATTTT	CASSPRQGSDTQYF
TRBD2	TRBV5-4	TRBJ2-7	-	TGTGCCAGCAGCTTGGAACTAGCGTCCTACGAGCAGTACTTC	CASSLELASYEQYF
TRBD2	TRBV4-1	TRBJ2-3	-	TGCGCCAGCAGCCAAGCCTTTCCCCCGGGACTAGGCGTGGGTACGCAGTATTTT	CASSQAFPPGLGVGTQYF
TRBD2	TRBV10-3	TRBJ2-1	-	TGTGCCATCGGTAACGCGGGGGGGTACTCCTACAATGAGCAGTTCTTC	CAIGNAGGYSYNEQFF
TRBD2	TRBV29-1	TRBJ2-3	-	TGCAGCGTTGCTCCGGGACTAGCGGCAGATACGCAGTATTTT	CSVAPGLAADTQYF
TRBD1	TRBV28	TRBJ1-6	-	TGTGCCAGCAGTTCCCCCGGGACAGGCTATAATTCACCCCTCCACTTT	CASSSPGTGYNSPLHF
-	TRBV7-3	TRBJ2-5	-	TGTGCCAGCAGCTCCCGGCCGGGACTGCAAGAGACCCAGTACTTC	CASSSRPGLQETQYF
TRBD1	TRBV19	TRBJ1-1	-	TGTGCCAGTAGGTCCGGATACAGGGGGATGACTGAAGCTTTCTTT	CASRSGYRGMTEAFF
-	TRBV7-6	TRBJ2-3	-	TGTGCCAGCAGCTTAGAGGACAATTGGGGTACGCAGTATTTT	CASSLEDNWGTQYF
TRBD2	TRBV7-9	TRBJ2-7	-	TGTGCCAGCAGCTATAGCGGGAGTGCCTACGAGCAGTACTTC	CASSYSGSAYEQYF
-	TRBV5-4	TRBJ2-7	-	TGTGCCAGCAGCTGGGGGCCAGCGGGACCTGAAGAGCAGTACTTC	CASSWGPAGPEEQYF
-	TRBV2	TRBJ2-1	-	TGTGCCAGCAAGTTGGGCCCTGGACAGACGCAGTTCTTC	CASKLGPGQTQFF
-	TRBV9	TRBJ1-2	-	TGTGCCAGCAGCCCGGGAGGGGACACCTTC	CASSPGGDTF
TRBD2	TRBV6-5	TRBJ2-2	-	TGTGCCAGCAGTTTCGGACTAGCGGGGGGTACCGGGGAGCTGTTTTTT	CASSFGLAGGTGELFF
TRBD1	TRBV19	TRBJ2-3	once	TGTGCCAGTAGAGGGGGCCCAGATACGCAGTATTTT	CASRGGPDTQYF
TRBD2	TRBV6-1	TRBJ2-2	once	TGTGCCAGCGGGACTAGCCAACGCACCGGGGAGCTGTTTTTT	CASGTSQRTGELFF
TRBD1	TRBV7-8	TRBJ2-2	few	TGTGCCAGCAGCCCCGTGGGTGGGACAGGGCGGAACACCGGGGAGCTGTTTTTT	CASSPVGGTGRNTGELFF
TRBD1	TRBV29-1	TRBJ1-1	-	TGCAGCGGGGGACAGTTCGAAATGAACACTGAAGCTTTCTTT	CSGGQFEMNTEAFF
-	TRBV19	TRBJ2-3	-	TGTGCCAGTAGTAAGACGTGGAGAGATACGCAGTATTTT	CASSKTWRDTQYF